The 20 T cell receptor beta chains in this list originate from one sample, sequenced in a study of T cell repertoires in cytomegalovirus infection. TCRdb passed the reads through MiXCR, listing each CDR3 protein once. The sample lists approximately 120,000 distinct CDR3 sequences, roughly 30% occurring once. For these TCRs, the target antigens are not known. The sample here was CD8+ T cells from cultured PBMCs, taken from culture after CMV antigen stimulation. These receptors came from a human donor in good health (CMV status not recorded). Some clones in this sample may be carry-over from other donors' samples.

This rearrangement joins TRBV10-2 to TRBJ2-7; tentatively, D is TRBD1 or TRBD2 (6 bases each). The germline V gene encodes CDR1 WSHSY and CDR2 SAAADI. The V end lost 0 bases, the J end lost 3 bases, and 15 bases lay between the germline ends. CDR3 length equals 16 residues. CDR3 nucleotide sequence: TGCGCCAGCAGTGAGTCGGTATTCGGGGGCGGCTACGAGCAGTACGTC. Translation: CASSESVFGGGYEQYV.

The chain has TRBV20-1 and TRBJ2-2; the D call may be TRBD1 or TRBD2 (5 bases each). Germline CDR1 reads DFQATT; CDR2 reads SNEGSKA (reference sequence). This CDR3 is 16 amino acids long. Trimming cost V 0 bases and J 3 bases, with 14 bases left between them. CDR3 region: CSARDDEGQDTGELFF. As DNA, the CDR3 is TGCAGTGCTAGAGATGATGAGGGGCAGGACACCGGGGAGCTGTTTTTT.

J is TRBJ1-1 and V is TRBV5-6, with D perhaps TRBD1 (6 bases). Germline CDR1 and CDR2: SGHDT and YYEEEE. V was clipped by 4 bases and J by 4 bases, with 20 bases between them. This CDR3 region has 16 residues. The CDR3 region has the DNA TGTGCCAGCAGCCCGTCGACAGGTCGTGAGACCACTGAAGCTTTCTTT. Translation: CASSPSTGRETTEAFF.

A few counts support this clonotype. The chain uses TRBV28 and TRBJ2-7, with D possibly being TRBD1 (6 bases). V was trimmed by 6 bases and J by 7 bases, leaving 19 bases between them. This CDR3 has 14 residues. Germline values: CDR1 MDHEN, CDR2 SYDVKM. The CDR3 coding sequence is TGTGCCAGCAGGGAGACAGGACTGCCGGGGGAGCAGTACTTC. Residues: CASRETGLPGEQYF.

This clonotype appeared a few times. The V call is TRBV19, the J call TRBJ2-7; D may be TRBD1 (7 bases). V was cut by 3 bases and J by 5 bases, with 14 bases left in between. In germline, CDR1 is LNHDA, CDR2 SQIVND (reference sequence). The CDR3 covers 14 residues. The CDR3 protein is CASSIGGGLDEQYF. Written as DNA, the CDR3 is TGTGCCAGTAGTATTGGAGGGGGCTTGGACGAGCAGTACTTC.

This chain links TRBV27 with TRBJ2-5; tentative D call: TRBD1 (5 bases). The germline V gene has CDR1 MNHEY and CDR2 SMNVEV (reference sequence). CDR3 length: 15 residues. V gave up 2 bases and J gave up 5 bases, with 15 bases separating them. In DNA form, the CDR3 reads TGTGCCAGCAGTTTAAGAGCAGGGCCATGGGAGACCCAGTACTTC. This sequence encodes CASSLRAGPWETQYF.

The chain carries TRBV6-1 and TRBJ2-5; D is perhaps TRBD2 (5 bases). V shed 6 bases and J shed 4 bases, with 12 bases lying between them. Per the germline V gene, CDR1 is MNHNS and CDR2 is SASEGT. The CDR3 is 13 amino acids. This chain's CDR3 is CASRLLDPETQYF. Written as DNA, the CDR3 is TGTGCCAGCAGGCTACTAGATCCAGAGACCCAGTACTTC.

This clonotype occurred a few times. This sequence joins TRBV20-1 and TRBJ2-1, with D possibly called TRBD1 or TRBD2 (6 bases each). Germline V CDR1 and CDR2: DFQATT, SNEGSKA (reference sequence). Trimming cost V 6 bases and J 2 bases, with 17 bases left between them. The CDR3 contains 15 residues. The CDR3 sequence is CSAPLGGFTYNEQFF. The CDR3, as DNA: TGCAGTGCACCACTAGGGGGGTTCACCTACAATGAGCAGTTCTTC.

The V and J genes are TRBV9 and TRBJ1-2; 8 bases agree with TRBD1. V shed 7 bases, J shed 5 bases, and the junction held 4 bases outside the gene matches. Germline V CDR1 and CDR2: SGDLS, YYNGEE. CDR3 length: 12 residues. The CDR3 protein is CASLTGGYGYTF. The CDR3 DNA sequence: TGTGCCAGCTTAACAGGGGGATATGGCTACACCTTC.

The V gene is TRBV14, the J gene TRBJ2-7; D remains unclear. CDR3 length: 12 amino acids. CDR1 and CDR2 from the germline V gene are SGHDN and FVKESK. V shed 5 bases and J shed 6 bases, with 11 bases lying between them. The CDR3 coding sequence is TGTGCCAGCAGCTTGAGTCCCGGCGAGCAGTACTTC. This codes for CASSLSPGEQYF.

The chain carries TRBV3-1 and TRBJ2-7; TRBD2 might be the D (5 bases). CDR1 and CDR2 from the germline V gene are LGHDT and YNNKEL (reference sequence). V lost 0 bases and J lost 3, with 12 bases in between. The CDR3 length is 15 residues. The CDR3 sequence: CASSQEWAGNYEQYF. The CDR3 coding sequence is TGTGCCAGCAGCCAAGAATGGGCGGGTAACTACGAGCAGTACTTC.

The chain uses TRBV5-1 and TRBJ1-1; D gene ambiguous. Trimming removed 0 bases at V and 1 base at J, with 7 bases between. CDR3 size: 14 residues. Germline V gene lookup returns CDR1 SGHRS and CDR2 YFSETQ. The CDR3 loop is CASSLGPWNTEAFF. CDR3 nucleotide sequence: TGCGCCAGCAGCTTGGGGCCGTGGAACACTGAAGCTTTCTTT.

This clonotype was seen more than once but under ten times. The chain has TRBV7-6 and TRBJ2-1; the D is unclear. The CDR3 loop spans 12 amino acids. Per germline, CDR1 SGHVS and CDR2 FNYEAQ. Deletions cut 5 bases from V and 7 bases from J, with 9 bases between. Written as DNA, the CDR3 is TGTGCCAGCAGCCCCATTGGGAATGAGCAGTTCTTC. It yields the protein CASSPIGNEQFF. Complete variable domain (other parts from reference TRBV7-6 and TRBJ2-1): GAGVSQSPRYKVTKRGQDVALRCDPISGHVSLYWYRQALGQGPEFLTYFNYEAQQDKSGLPNDRFSAERPEGSISTLTIQRTEQRDSAMYRCASSPIGNEQFFGPGTRLTVL.

The genes are TRBV15 and TRBJ2-7; the D gene is possibly TRBD1 (6 bases). Germline CDR1 and CDR2: LNHNV and YYDKDF (reference sequence). CDR3 length: 15 amino acids. Trimming removed 5 bases from V and 5 bases from J, with 19 bases in between. CDR3 in DNA: TGTGCCACCAGCCCCCAGACAGGTTCGTTTCACGAGCAGTACTTC. Translated: CATSPQTGSFHEQYF.

This clonotype came up a few times. CDR3 DNA sequence: TGTGCCAGCAGTTACTACGGGACGGACATGAACACTGAAGCTTTCTTT. It translates to CASSYYGTDMNTEAFF. V gene TRBV6-5 combines with J gene TRBJ1-1; D perhaps matches TRBD1 (5 bases). CDR1 is MNHEY and CDR2 is SVGAGI in the germline V gene. The V gene lost 1 base and the J gene lost 0 bases, with 12 bases spanning the gap. The CDR3 has 16 residues.

Ten or more counts support this clonotype. V is TRBV30 and J is TRBJ2-2, with D possibly called TRBD1 or TRBD2 (6 bases each). V gave up 1 base and J gave up 7 bases, with 13 bases separating them. The CDR3 is made up of 14 amino acids. CDR1 GTSNPN and CDR2 SVGIG come from the germline V gene (reference sequence). The CDR3: CAWSGGAHDGELFF. CDR3 nucleotide sequence: TGTGCCTGGAGTGGGGGGGCGCATGACGGGGAGCTGTTTTTT.

The table lists this clonotype with a few counts. This rearrangement joins TRBV5-6 to TRBJ1-6; no definite D call. The ends were cut back, 5 bases at V and 2 bases at J, with 11 bases in the middle. The length of the CDR3 is 15 residues. Germline CDR1 reads SGHDT; CDR2 reads YYEEEE. The CDR3 here is CASRRDSTYNSPLHF. CDR3 DNA: TGTGCCAGCAGACGTGATTCTACCTATAATTCACCCCTCCACTTT.

The rearrangement links TRBV6-2 or TRBV6-3 to TRBJ2-5; TRBD2 matches 7 bases. This CDR3 contains 12 residues. Germline V lookup: CDR1 MNHEY, CDR2 SVGEGT. V lost 5 bases, J lost 3 bases, and 0 bases stayed unmatched. CDR3 bases: TGTGCCAGCAGTGGACTAGAAGAGACCCAGTACTTC. Translating gives CASSGLEETQYF.

This clonotype was counted between two and nine times. V is TRBV7-8 and J is TRBJ1-1; D is unresolved. This CDR3 is 14 amino acids long. V lost 0 bases and J lost 1, with 6 bases in between. Germline assignment: CDR1 SGHVS and CDR2 FQNEAQ. CDR3 in amino acids: CASSLALQNTEAFF. CDR3 in DNA: TGTGCCAGCAGCTTAGCGTTGCAGAACACTGAAGCTTTCTTT.

This clonotype turned up a few times. The rearrangement uses TRBV19 and TRBJ2-7; the match to TRBD2 covers 8 bases. The V and J ends lost 4 bases and 5 bases, in that order; junction bases with no gene match: 7. From germline, CDR1 is LNHDA and CDR2 SQIVND (reference sequence). The CDR3 totals 14 residues. CDR3 loop: CASSTPSGFDEQYF. CDR3 bases: TGTGCCAGTAGTACCCCTAGCGGGTTTGACGAGCAGTACTTC.